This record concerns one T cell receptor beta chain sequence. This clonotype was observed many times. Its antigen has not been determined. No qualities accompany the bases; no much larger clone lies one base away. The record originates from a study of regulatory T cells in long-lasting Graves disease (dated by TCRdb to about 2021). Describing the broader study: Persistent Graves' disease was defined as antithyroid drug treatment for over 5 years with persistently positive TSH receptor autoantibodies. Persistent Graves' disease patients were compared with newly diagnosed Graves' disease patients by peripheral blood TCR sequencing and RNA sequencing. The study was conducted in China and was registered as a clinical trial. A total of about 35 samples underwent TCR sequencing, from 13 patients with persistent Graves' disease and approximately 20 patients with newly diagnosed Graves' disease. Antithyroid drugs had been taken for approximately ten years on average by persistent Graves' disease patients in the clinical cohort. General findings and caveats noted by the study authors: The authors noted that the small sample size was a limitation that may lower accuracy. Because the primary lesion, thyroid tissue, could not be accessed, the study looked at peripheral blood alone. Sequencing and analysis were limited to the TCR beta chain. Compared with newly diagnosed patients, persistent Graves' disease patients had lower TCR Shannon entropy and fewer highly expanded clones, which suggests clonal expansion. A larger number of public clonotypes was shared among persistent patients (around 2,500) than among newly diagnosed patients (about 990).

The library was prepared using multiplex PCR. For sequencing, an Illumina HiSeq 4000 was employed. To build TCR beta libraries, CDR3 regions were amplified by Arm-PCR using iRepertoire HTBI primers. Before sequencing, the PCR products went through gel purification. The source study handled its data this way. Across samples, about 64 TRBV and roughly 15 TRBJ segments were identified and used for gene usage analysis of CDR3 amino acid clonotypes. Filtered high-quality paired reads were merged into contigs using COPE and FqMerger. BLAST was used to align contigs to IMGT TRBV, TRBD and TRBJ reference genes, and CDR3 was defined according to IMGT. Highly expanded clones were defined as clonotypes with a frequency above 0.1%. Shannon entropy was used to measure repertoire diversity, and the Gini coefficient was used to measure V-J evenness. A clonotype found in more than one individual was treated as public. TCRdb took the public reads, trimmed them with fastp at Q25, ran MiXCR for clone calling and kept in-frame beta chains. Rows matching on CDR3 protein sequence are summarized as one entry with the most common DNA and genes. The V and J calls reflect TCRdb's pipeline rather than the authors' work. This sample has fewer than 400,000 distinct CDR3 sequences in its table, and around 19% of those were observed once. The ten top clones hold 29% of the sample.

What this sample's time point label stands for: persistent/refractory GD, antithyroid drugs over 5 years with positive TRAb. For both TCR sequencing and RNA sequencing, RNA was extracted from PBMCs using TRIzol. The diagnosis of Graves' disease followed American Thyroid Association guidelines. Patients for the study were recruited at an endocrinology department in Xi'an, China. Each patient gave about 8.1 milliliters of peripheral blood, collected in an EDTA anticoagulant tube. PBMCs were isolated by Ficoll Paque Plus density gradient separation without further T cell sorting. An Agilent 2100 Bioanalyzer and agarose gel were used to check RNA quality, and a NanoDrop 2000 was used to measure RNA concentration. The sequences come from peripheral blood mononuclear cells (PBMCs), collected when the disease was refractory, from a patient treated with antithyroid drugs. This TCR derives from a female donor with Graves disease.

The nucleotide sequence is TGTGCCAGCAGAGACATTAGGGACAGGCGAAGTGGCTACACCTTC. The encoded protein is CASRDIRDRRSGYTF. The V and J segments used are TRBV2 and TRBJ1-2, and 8 bases in between align with TRBD1. The germline V gene sets CDR1 to SNHLY and CDR2 to FYNNEI. Its CDR3 holds 15 amino acids, cysteine through phenylalanine. Only CDR3 DNA is held: 45 bases, read in frame from base 1. After removal of 6 bases from V and 7 bases from J, the junction retains 13 bases not matched to a gene.